These T cell receptor beta chains were read from a single sample in a study of shared clonotypes between healthy human individuals. Some clones are missing from TCRdb's copy, which holds only in-frame ones; the method was immunoSEQ multiplex PCR. This sample carries roughly 2 million clones, around 95% of them seen once, and the ten largest clones take roughly 0.13%. The specimen was naive CD4+ T cells sorted from blood. These TCRs come from a man between 18 and 35 years old in good health. Each CDR3 is given with its conserved first and last residue. The D gene is left open where the match is weak. Rows may omit the clone size; those that give it use once, few, many or a size class.

j_gene: TRBJ1-3
abundance: .
d_gene: .
v_gene: TRBV6-5
CDR3aa: CASSRQFSGNTIYF
CDR3nt: TGTGCCAGCAGTCGACAGTTCTCTGGAAACACCATATATTTT

j_gene: TRBJ2-7
abundance: .
d_gene: .
v_gene: TRBV27
CDR3aa: CASSNLGPRRAYEQYF
CDR3nt: TGTGCCAGCAGCAATTTGGGTCCTCGTAGGGCCTACGAGCAGTACTTC

j_gene: TRBJ1-3
abundance: .
d_gene: TRBD1
v_gene: TRBV19
CDR3aa: CASTRGAPNIQGSGNTIYF
CDR3nt: TGTGCCAGTACACGAGGTGCCCCTAACATACAGGGGTCTGGAAACACCATATATTTT

j_gene: TRBJ1-4
abundance: once
d_gene: .
v_gene: TRBV7-9
CDR3aa: CASSLDLGEKLFF
CDR3nt: TGTGCCAGCAGCTTAGACCTTGGAGAAAAACTGTTTTTT

j_gene: TRBJ2-5
abundance: few
d_gene: .
v_gene: TRBV29-1
CDR3aa: CSQKETQYF
CDR3nt: TGCAGCCAAAAGGAGACCCAGTACTTC

j_gene: TRBJ1-2
abundance: .
d_gene: TRBD1
v_gene: TRBV10-2
CDR3aa: CASSEGQGYGYTF
CDR3nt: TGCGCCAGCAGTGAGGGACAGGGCTATGGCTACACCTTC

j_gene: TRBJ2-1
abundance: .
d_gene: .
v_gene: TRBV9
CDR3aa: CASSVRAGNPNEQFF
CDR3nt: TGTGCCAGCAGCGTAAGGGCCGGGAACCCCAATGAGCAGTTCTTC

j_gene: TRBJ1-2
abundance: .
d_gene: .
v_gene: TRBV7-9
CDR3aa: CASSLLPYGYTF
CDR3nt: TGTGCCAGCAGCTTACTTCCCTATGGCTACACCTTC

j_gene: TRBJ2-2
abundance: .
d_gene: TRBD1
v_gene: TRBV5-1
CDR3aa: CASSPLGTGSTGELFF
CDR3nt: TGCGCCAGCAGCCCCCTGGGGACAGGGTCCACCGGGGAGCTGTTTTTT

j_gene: TRBJ2-7
abundance: .
d_gene: TRBD2
v_gene: TRBV5-6
CDR3aa: CASSLEGGLARTSYEQYF
CDR3nt: TGTGCCAGCAGCTTGGAAGGGGGACTAGCGCGAACCTCCTACGAGCAGTACTTC

j_gene: TRBJ1-6
abundance: once
d_gene: .
v_gene: TRBV28
CDR3aa: CASSFRQSSYNSPLHF
CDR3nt: TGTGCCAGCAGTTTCAGGCAGAGCTCCTATAATTCACCCCTCCACTTT

j_gene: TRBJ2-2
abundance: .
d_gene: .
v_gene: TRBV18
CDR3aa: CASSPTGSNTGELFF
CDR3nt: TGTGCCAGCTCACCTACAGGGTCGAACACCGGGGAGCTGTTTTTT

j_gene: TRBJ2-2
abundance: .
d_gene: .
v_gene: TRBV30
CDR3aa: CAWTSTNTGELFF
CDR3nt: TGTGCCTGGACCTCTACGAACACCGGGGAGCTGTTTTTT

j_gene: TRBJ1-2
abundance: .
d_gene: TRBD1
v_gene: TRBV7-9
CDR3aa: CASSNTGEGYGYTF
CDR3nt: TGTGCCAGCAGCAACACAGGGGAAGGGTATGGCTACACCTTC

j_gene: TRBJ2-5
abundance: few
d_gene: .
v_gene: TRBV30
CDR3aa: CAWSVGGLQETQYF
CDR3nt: TGTGCCTGGAGTGTGGGCGGACTCCAAGAGACCCAGTACTTC

j_gene: TRBJ2-7
abundance: .
d_gene: .
v_gene: TRBV2
CDR3aa: CASRRVSGNSYEQYF
CDR3nt: TGTGCCAGCAGGAGGGTCTCGGGAAACTCCTACGAGCAGTACTTC

j_gene: TRBJ2-1
abundance: .
d_gene: .
v_gene: TRBV27
CDR3aa: CASSPRGYNEQFF
CDR3nt: TGTGCCAGCAGTCCACGGGGGTACAATGAGCAGTTCTTC

j_gene: TRBJ1-5
abundance: once
d_gene: .
v_gene: TRBV19
CDR3aa: CASSIFVANQPQHF
CDR3nt: TGTGCCAGTAGTATCTTCGTGGCCAATCAGCCCCAGCATTTT

j_gene: TRBJ1-1
abundance: .
d_gene: TRBD1
v_gene: TRBV7-9
CDR3aa: CASSLGTGGWGTEAFF
CDR3nt: TGTGCCAGCAGCTTAGGGACAGGGGGTTGGGGCACTGAAGCTTTCTTT

j_gene: TRBJ2-4
abundance: .
d_gene: .
v_gene: TRBV19
CDR3aa: CASSRASDLAKNIQYF
CDR3nt: TGTGCCAGCTCACGGGCTAGCGACCTAGCCAAAAACATTCAGTACTTC

j_gene: TRBJ2-7
abundance: .
d_gene: TRBD1
v_gene: TRBV7-2
CDR3aa: CASSSPPGQGFNEQYF
CDR3nt: TGTGCCAGCAGCTCCCCTCCGGGACAGGGTTTCAACGAGCAGTACTTC

j_gene: TRBJ2-1
abundance: once
d_gene: TRBD2
v_gene: TRBV10-3
CDR3aa: CAISESGGGLKRFF
CDR3nt: TGTGCCATCAGTGAGTCGGGCGGGGGGCTAAAACGGTTCTTC

j_gene: TRBJ2-1
abundance: .
d_gene: TRBD1
v_gene: TRBV11-2
CDR3aa: CASSTRTGGVWNEQFF
CDR3nt: TGTGCCAGCAGCACTCGGACAGGGGGCGTGTGGAATGAGCAGTTCTTC

j_gene: TRBJ1-1
abundance: .
d_gene: .
v_gene: TRBV10-2
CDR3aa: CASGGPGQTEAFF
CDR3nt: TGCGCCAGCGGGGGACCAGGTCAAACTGAAGCTTTCTTT

j_gene: TRBJ1-1
abundance: .
d_gene: .
v_gene: TRBV18
CDR3aa: CASSPPGAAPEAFF
CDR3nt: TGTGCCAGCTCACCACCGGGGGCGGCGCCTGAAGCTTTCTTT